The 32 T cell receptor beta chains listed next were all sequenced from one sample in a study of cytomegalovirus exposure and HLA in healthy donors. 60 Vbeta and 13 Jbeta primers were used in PCR. Using immunoSEQ multiplex PCR, the repertoire was profiled, and TCRdb retains in-frame clones only, with some absent. The table has 250,000 or so clones, about 93% seen once. The material sequenced was PBMCs. These receptor sequences come from a girl aged 2-10 years in good health and CMV-seronegative.

The chain links TRBV29-1 to TRBJ2-7; D possibly corresponds to TRBD1 (6 bases). V dropped 4 bases and J dropped 3 bases, with 13 bases sitting between them. CDR1 and CDR2 (germline): SQVTM, ANQGSEA. There are 13 residues in the CDR3. CDR3 loop: CSVGAGVYYEQYF. CDR3 nucleotides: TGCAGCGTTGGGGCAGGGGTATACTACGAGCAGTACTTC.

J is TRBJ2-1 and V is TRBV18, with TRBD2 matching 11 bases. V gave up 4 bases and J gave up 4 bases; unmatched junction bases: 3. Germline V gene data show CDR1 as KGHSH and CDR2 as LQKENI. The CDR3 is 15 amino acids. DNA of the CDR3: TGTGCCAGCTCACAAACTAGCGGGGGTTACAATGAGCAGTTCTTC. It translates to CASSQTSGGYNEQFF.

The CDR3 bases are TGTGCCAGCAGCTGGGTAAGGGGGTATTCCTACAATGAGCAGTTCTTC. Amino acid sequence: CASSWVRGYSYNEQFF. The J gene is TRBJ2-1, the V gene TRBV7-3; possible D gene TRBD1, 6 bases. Germline V CDR1 and CDR2: SGHTA, FQGTGA. The CDR3 extends over 16 amino acids. Between the trimmed V and J ends, which lost 4 bases and 1 base, there was a span of 14 bases.

This chain uses TRBV30 with TRBJ1-4; D is perhaps TRBD1 (6 bases). CDR3 length: 16 residues. Trimming took off 3 bases at V and 4 bases at J, with 18 bases between the two ends. CDR1 and CDR2 (germline): GTSNPN, SVGIG (reference sequence). The CDR3 nucleotides read TGTGCCTGGAGCGCCGGGGGGCGAACCTTTAATGAAAAACTGTTTTTT. This codes for CAWSAGGRTFNEKLFF.

J is TRBJ2-1 and V is TRBV9; 9 nucleotides align to TRBD2. The CDR3 has 14 residues. The junction had 4 bases not matched to a gene; V was cut back by 1 base and J by 8 bases. The V gene's germline CDR1 is SGDLS and CDR2 YYNGEE. Here the CDR3 reads CASSVMGLAYEQFF. Here the CDR3 DNA reads TGTGCCAGCAGCGTAATGGGACTAGCCTATGAGCAGTTCTTC.

V and J are TRBV5-1 and TRBJ1-1; D possibly corresponds to TRBD1 (6 bases). Germline V gene lookup returns CDR1 SGHRS and CDR2 YFSETQ. The V end lost 3 bases, the J end lost 1 base, and 22 bases lay between the germline ends. The CDR3 runs to 18 residues. The CDR3 DNA reads TGCGCCAGCAGCTCGCAGGACAGCTTCTCCGAGGAGAACACTGAAGCTTTCTTT. This gives the protein CASSSQDSFSEENTEAFF.

The chain links TRBV27 to TRBJ2-2; D call uncertain. This CDR3 comprises 13 residues. The germline CDR1 and CDR2 sequences are MNHEY and SMNVEV (reference sequence). With 0 bases removed from V and 4 bases from J, the gap between germline ends came to 3 bases. The CDR3 DNA reads as TGTGCCAGCAGTTTATCCAGCACCGGGGAGCTGTTTTTT. It specifies CASSLSSTGELFF.

CDR3 in DNA: TGCGCCAGCAGTAGGGGCCTGAACACTGAAGCTTTCTTT. It yields the protein CASSRGLNTEAFF. The chain couples TRBV10-1 to TRBJ1-1, with a tentative D call TRBD1 (5 bases). V lost 5 bases to trimming and J lost 0 bases, with 7 bases between them. This CDR3 has 13 residues. Per germline, CDR1 WNHNN and CDR2 SYGVQD (reference sequence).

V is TRBV7-2 and J is TRBJ1-5, with D possibly matching TRBD1 (5 bases). Trimming cost V 5 bases and J 7 bases, with 15 bases left between them. The length of the CDR3 is 14 residues. Germline lookup yields CDR1 SGHTA and CDR2 FQGNSA. The CDR3 region has the DNA TGTGCCAGCAGCCGCGGGGGGGGTGGACAGCCCCAGCATTTT. It is translated as CASSRGGGGQPQHF.

This chain joins TRBV4-2 and TRBJ1-3; D may be TRBD1 (5 bases). CDR3 length: 17 amino acids. Germline V gives CDR1 LGHNA, CDR2 YNFKEQ. The V gene lost 0 bases and the J gene lost 0 bases, with 12 bases spanning the gap. CDR3 bases: TGTGCCAGCAGCCAAGAGGGAGGGGTAAGCTCTGGAAACACCATATATTTT. This codes for CASSQEGGVSSGNTIYF.

This chain joins TRBV11-3 and TRBJ2-3; 7 bases are a match to TRBD1. The CDR3 consists of 16 residues. The V segment lost 2 bases and the J segment 4 bases; nucleotides outside the gene matches: 9. From germline, CDR1 is SGHNT and CDR2 YENEEA. The CDR3 reads CASSLSGGPFADTQYF. The CDR3 nucleotides read TGTGCCAGCAGCTTATCAGGGGGACCCTTCGCAGATACGCAGTATTTT.

V and J are TRBV7-8 and TRBJ2-2, with D unclear. The CDR3 is 15 residues long. CDR1 SGHVS and CDR2 FQNEAQ come from the germline V gene. V shed 2 bases and J shed 0 bases, with 7 bases lying between them. CDR3 sequence: CASSLSRTNTGELFF. The DNA for the CDR3 is TGTGCCAGCAGCTTATCCAGGACGAACACCGGGGAGCTGTTTTTT.

This chain links TRBV7-2 with TRBJ1-1; D gene unclear. This CDR3 is built from 15 residues. Per germline, CDR1 SGHTA and CDR2 FQGNSA. The V gene lost 1 base and the J gene lost 3 bases, with 12 bases spanning the gap. This CDR3 reads CASSLGRGWDTEAFF. Here the CDR3 DNA reads TGTGCCAGCAGCTTAGGTCGGGGATGGGACACTGAAGCTTTCTTT.

The genes are TRBV7-9 and TRBJ2-1, with D possibly matching TRBD2 (5 bases). CDR1 is SEHNR and CDR2 is FQNEAQ in the germline V gene (reference sequence). The CDR3 is 16 amino acids. Deletions cut 5 bases from V and 4 bases from J, with 18 bases between. The CDR3 bases are TGTGCCAGCAGCGCGACGGTGACGCCGGGATACAATGAGCAGTTCTTC. It encodes CASSATVTPGYNEQFF.

The V gene is TRBV5-1, the J gene TRBJ2-7, with 8 bases that match TRBD1. Germline lookup yields CDR1 SGHRS and CDR2 YFSETQ. This CDR3 spans 17 amino acids. Germline trimming cut 3 bases from V and 3 bases from J; bases unmatched to any gene: 14. CDR3 residues: CASSYRIQGAQDYEQYF. Here the CDR3 DNA reads TGCGCCAGCAGCTACCGAATTCAGGGGGCGCAGGACTACGAGCAGTACTTC.

The rearrangement joins TRBV27 to TRBJ2-5, with TRBD1 matching over 8 bases. The V segment lost 4 bases and the J segment 4 bases; nucleotides outside the gene matches: 11. From germline, CDR1 is MNHEY and CDR2 SMNVEV (reference sequence). This CDR3 is built from 16 residues. CDR3 residues: CASSSSRGRGRETQYF. In nucleotides, the CDR3 is TGTGCCAGCAGTTCCTCGAGGGGCAGGGGGCGAGAGACCCAGTACTTC.

This clone was detected once. V gene TRBV2 combines with J gene TRBJ2-2; 9 bases are a match to TRBD1. The CDR3 runs 15 residues. Germline V gives CDR1 SNHLY, CDR2 FYNNEI. V shed 7 bases, J shed 6 bases, and the junction held 9 bases outside the gene matches. This chain's CDR3 is CASNSGQGFSGELFF. CDR3 nucleotide sequence: TGTGCCAGCAATTCGGGACAGGGTTTCTCCGGGGAGCTGTTTTTT.

The gene calls are TRBV6-4 and TRBJ1-2; 7 nucleotides agree with TRBD1. The CDR3 has 13 amino acids. The ends lost 6 bases at V and 4 bases at J; junction bases unmatched: 5. Germline V lookup: CDR1 MRHNA, CDR2 SNTAGT. CDR3 residues: CASRQGPGYGYTF. CDR3 DNA: TGTGCCAGCAGACAGGGGCCGGGCTATGGCTACACCTTC.

This clone appeared a few times. The chain combines TRBV5-1 with TRBJ2-3, with 9 bases that match TRBD1. The CDR3 covers 14 residues. The V and J ends lost 6 bases and 4 bases, in that order; junction bases with no gene match: 6. Germline loops: CDR1 SGHRS, CDR2 YFSETQ. The CDR3 DNA reads TGCGCCAGCATGGGGACAGGGTCAGCAGATACGCAGTATTTT. It is translated as CASMGTGSADTQYF.

The chain employs TRBV6-5 and TRBJ1-2; 7 nucleotides align to TRBD1. With V trimmed by 6 bases and J by 8 bases, 6 bases remained unmatched. Germline V gene lookup returns CDR1 MNHEY and CDR2 SVGAGI. The CDR3 contains 12 residues. The CDR3 reads CASSEGAGGYTF. CDR3 DNA sequence: TGTGCCAGCAGCGAGGGGGCCGGCGGCTACACCTTC.

This chain connects TRBV18 to TRBJ1-1; 7 bases align to TRBD1. Looked up from germline, CDR1 is KGHSH and CDR2 is LQKENI. V lost 4 bases, J lost 1 base, and 0 bases stayed unmatched. The length of the CDR3 is 13 residues. CDR3 bases: TGTGCCAGCTCACGGGACAGGAACACTGAAGCTTTCTTT. Encoded protein: CASSRDRNTEAFF.

V is TRBV6-6 and J is TRBJ2-7, with a possible D match to TRBD1 (6 bases). V lost 8 bases, J lost 7 bases, and 21 bases lay in between. Germline V lookup: CDR1 MNHNY, CDR2 SVGAGI (reference sequence). The CDR3 length is 14 residues. CDR3 nucleotide sequence: TGTGCCAGCTTCACGGGACAACCAACTGGGGAGCAGTACTTC. It encodes CASFTGQPTGEQYF.

The chain combines TRBV7-9 with TRBJ2-7; 8 bases align to TRBD1. The V gene's germline CDR1 is SEHNR and CDR2 FQNEAQ (reference sequence). V was clipped by 1 base and J by 9 bases; unmatched bases: 14. The CDR3 extends over 16 amino acids. CDR3: CASSLVIAGGNLGQYF. CDR3 coding DNA: TGTGCCAGCAGCTTAGTAATTGCAGGGGGCAATCTTGGGCAGTACTTC. The full variable domain, completed using reference TRBV7-9 and TRBJ2-7, is DTGVSQNPRHKITKRGQNVTFRCDPISEHNRLYWYRQTLGQGPEFLTYFQNEAQLEKSRLLSDRFSAERPKGSFSTLEIQRTEQGDSAMYLCASSLVIAGGNLGQYFGPGTRLTVT.

With regard to this clone: The same CDR3 is also encoded by other DNA sequences in this sample. The rearrangement uses TRBV9 and TRBJ2-2, with TRBD1 as a possible D gene (6 bases). There are 16 residues in the CDR3. Germline V lookup: CDR1 SGDLS, CDR2 YYNGEE. The V end lost 0 bases, the J end lost 2 bases, and 11 bases lay between the germline ends. The CDR3 nucleotides are TGTGCCAGCAGCGTAGGGGGCAGGGGAAACACCGGGGAGCTGTTTTTT. Amino acids: CASSVGGRGNTGELFF.

The rearrangement links TRBV28 to TRBJ2-5; 9 bases are shared with TRBD2. Germline V CDR1 and CDR2: MDHEN, SYDVKM. The CDR3 is 19 residues long. J lost 1 base, V lost 2 bases, and 14 bases had no gene match. For the CDR3, the DNA is TGTGCCAGCAGTTTAGGATGGTCTAGCGGGGACTTCCGCCAAGAGACCCAGTACTTC. The encoded protein is CASSLGWSSGDFRQETQYF.

About this clone itself: Germline and junction disagree at one end, which may indicate a read error. The rearrangement joins TRBV6-5 to TRBJ1-4; TRBD1 matches 7 bases. The CDR3 loop spans 11 amino acids. CDR1 and CDR2 (germline): MNHEY, SVGAGI. As DNA, the CDR3 is TGTGCCAGCAGTGGTACAGGGGTCCTCTCTTTT. It translates to CASSGTGVLSF.

The rearrangement uses TRBV10-3 and TRBJ2-1; D is possibly TRBD1 (6 bases). This CDR3 has 14 residues. Germline CDR1 and CDR2: ENHRY and SYGVKD. CDR3 residues: CTTQGQSSYNEQFF. Written as DNA, the CDR3 is TGTACCACCCAAGGACAGAGCTCCTACAATGAGCAGTTCTTC.

The chain is built from TRBV9 and TRBJ2-7, with TRBD1 matching 7 bases. CDR1 and CDR2 (germline): SGDLS, YYNGEE. The junction had 3 bases not matched to a gene; V was cut back by 0 bases and J by 3 bases. The CDR3 is 14 amino acids. The CDR3 is CASSVGQGGYEQYF. DNA for the CDR3: TGTGCCAGCAGCGTAGGACAGGGTGGCTACGAGCAGTACTTC.

The gene calls are TRBV29-1 and TRBJ2-5; D might be TRBD1 (6 bases). Germline V gene lookup returns CDR1 SQVTM and CDR2 ANQGSEA. Trimming removed 2 bases from V and 5 bases from J, with 12 bases in between. The CDR3 extends over 13 amino acids. The CDR3 loop reads CSVETQGRETQYF. The CDR3 coding sequence is TGCAGCGTTGAAACACAGGGAAGGGAGACCCAGTACTTC.

This chain joins TRBV13 and TRBJ1-1; TRBD1 agrees at 12 bases. V gave up 5 bases and J gave up 11 bases; unmatched junction bases: 9. Germline-derived CDR1 and CDR2 are PRHDT and FYEKMQ (reference sequence). The length of the CDR3 is 14 residues. The CDR3 sequence is CASSPEGTGGSAFF. CDR3 nucleotide sequence: TGTGCCAGCAGCCCGGAAGGGACAGGGGGCAGTGCTTTCTTT.

The V gene is TRBV11-3, the J gene TRBJ1-1; unclear D gene. The CDR3 length is 13 residues. From germline, CDR1 is SGHNT and CDR2 YENEEA. Trimming removed 5 bases at V and 0 bases at J, with 7 bases between. The CDR3 reads CASSPSVNTEAFF. For the CDR3, the DNA is TGTGCCAGCAGCCCTTCAGTGAACACTGAAGCTTTCTTT.

The genes are TRBV19 and TRBJ1-1, with D hard to call. This CDR3 has 11 residues. CDR1 is LNHDA, CDR2 SQIVND, per germline (reference sequence). Trimming shortened V by 8 bases and J by 4 bases, and 8 bases separated the two germline ends. The CDR3 sequence: CASLEFTEAFF. The CDR3 nucleotides read TGTGCCAGTTTGGAGTTCACTGAAGCTTTCTTT.